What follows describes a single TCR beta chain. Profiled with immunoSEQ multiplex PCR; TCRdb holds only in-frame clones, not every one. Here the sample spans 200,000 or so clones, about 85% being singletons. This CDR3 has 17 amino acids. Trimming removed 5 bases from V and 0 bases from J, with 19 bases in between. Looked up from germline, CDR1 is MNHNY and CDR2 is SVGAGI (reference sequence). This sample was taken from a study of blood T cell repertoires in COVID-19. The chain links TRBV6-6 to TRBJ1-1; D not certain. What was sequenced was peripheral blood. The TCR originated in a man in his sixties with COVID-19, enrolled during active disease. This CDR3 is CASSPPRTGGMNTEAFF. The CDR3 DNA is TGTGCCAGCAGTCCTCCTCGGACGGGAGGAATGAACACTGAAGCTTTCTTT.